This record covers a single T cell receptor (beta chain). Its antigen is undetermined. The data derive from a study of cytotoxic CD8 clonotypes in ibrutinib-treated CLL. Study summary: The patients, about a dozen relapsed/refractory and about 14 treatment-naive, included about 18 who were IGHV unmutated. Findings and caveats of the study: Sustained-remission patients were sampled at one set of times and progressing patients at different ones. Public clonotypes (which were uncommon) either contracted or remained stable on treatment.

The CDR3 runs to 14 residues. CDR1 is SGHRS, CDR2 YFSETQ, per germline. Trimming pared 2 bases from V and 3 bases from J, leaving 11 bases between. Measured with immunoSEQ multiplex PCR; TCRdb has only the in-frame clones, and not every one. Altogether approximately 170,000 clones are present, about 88% being singletons, with the ten largest covering about 3%. The source is a human donor with chronic lymphocytic leukemia. The chain carries TRBV5-1 and TRBJ1-2; D not certain. This specimen was PBMCs, taken at disease progression, from a patient treated with ibrutinib. This CDR3 reads CASSFVTNDYGYTF. The DNA of the CDR3 is TGCGCCAGCAGCTTTGTCACGAACGACTATGGCTACACCTTC.